The 12 T cell receptor beta chains reported below all come from one sample, sequenced in a study of CD8 T cells in ankylosing spondylitis (dated by TCRdb to between 2016 and 2019). To prepare the library, 5' RACE was applied. Sequenced using an Illumina HiSeq 2500. In TCRdb, the public reads were trimmed at Q25 with fastp and aligned with MiXCR, with productive beta chains retained. Rows with a matching CDR3 protein are joined into one entry that keeps the most common DNA and genes. For this sample the table gives approximately 88,000 distinct CDR3 sequences, of which roughly 9.6% were detected only once. Roughly 5.5% of the sample is taken by the ten largest. Sequencing used blood, either unsorted or a sorted T cell fraction (not recorded which). These receptors came from a male donor with ankylosing spondylitis or in good health (not recorded which).

Many counts were recorded for this clonotype. V and J are TRBV13 and TRBJ2-7; maybe TRBD1 (6 bases). The V and J ends lost 2 bases and 4 bases respectively, with 6 bases between them. Germline assignment: CDR1 PRHDT and CDR2 FYEKMQ (reference sequence). The CDR3 is 12 amino acids. The CDR3 sequence: CASSLRGYEQYF. The CDR3 region has the DNA TGTGCCAGCAGCTTAAGGGGGTACGAGCAGTACTTC.

This clonotype was observed a few times. The gene calls are TRBV19 and TRBJ2-2; D uncertain. Germline V gives CDR1 LNHDA, CDR2 SQIVND (reference sequence). The CDR3 covers 14 residues. The ends were cut back, 4 bases at V and 4 bases at J, with 10 bases in the middle. The CDR3 reads CASSKDFLTGELFF. The DNA of the CDR3 is TGTGCCAGTAGTAAAGACTTTCTCACCGGGGAGCTGTTTTTT.

In its sample, this clonotype was seen many times. The chain recombines TRBV7-8 with TRBJ2-7, with D uncertain. V was trimmed by 1 base and J by 6 bases, leaving 4 bases between them. The length of the CDR3 is 11 residues. Germline CDR1 and CDR2: SGHVS and FQNEAQ. The CDR3 DNA reads as TGTGCCAGCAGCTTAGGTCGCGAGCAGTACTTC. Residues: CASSLGREQYF.

In its sample, this clonotype was seen many times. CDR3 in amino acids: CASSDKAGGGLYNEQFF. The CDR3 region has the DNA TGTGCCAGCAGCGACAAAGCCGGGGGGGGGCTCTACAATGAGCAGTTCTTC. The rearrangement uses TRBV9 and TRBJ2-1, with 8 bases that match TRBD2. J lost 3 bases, V lost 3 bases, and 11 bases had no gene match. The V gene's germline CDR1 is SGDLS and CDR2 YYNGEE. The CDR3 contains 17 residues.

At least ten counts were recorded for this clonotype. The CDR3 region is CASSSRGGIQETQYF. DNA of the CDR3: TGTGCCAGCAGTTCACGGGGCGGTATCCAAGAGACCCAGTACTTC. V usage is TRBV28 and J usage is TRBJ2-5; D is possibly TRBD1 or TRBD2 (5 bases each). The CDR3 runs to 15 residues. Trimming removed 4 bases from V and 1 base from J, with 13 bases in between. The germline V gene has CDR1 MDHEN and CDR2 SYDVKM.

This clonotype has ten or more counts. The rearrangement links TRBV28 to TRBJ2-7; tentative D call: TRBD1 (6 bases). Trimming took off 3 bases at V and 2 bases at J, with 11 bases between the two ends. The CDR3 length is 14 residues. The germline CDR1 and CDR2 sequences are MDHEN and SYDVKM. Here the CDR3 DNA reads TGTGCCAGCAGTTTGACAGGCGTGCCCTACGAGCAGTACTTC. It codes for CASSLTGVPYEQYF.

With regard to this clonotype: With a much larger clone just one base away, this may be a read error. The V call is TRBV18, the J call TRBJ2-3; TRBD2 matches at 11 bases. The CDR3 is made up of 16 amino acids. V was pared by 2 bases and J by 4 bases, with 5 bases of the junction left unmatched. CDR1 and CDR2 from the germline V gene are KGHSH and LQKENI. CDR3 DNA: TGTGCCAGCTCACCAAGACTAGCGGGAAGCGCAGATACGCAGTATTTT. It encodes CASSPRLAGSADTQYF.

This clonotype has at least ten counts. The V call is TRBV5-6, the J call TRBJ2-3, with TRBD1 matching over 12 bases. Germline-derived CDR1 and CDR2 are SGHDT and YYEEEE. The CDR3 extends over 18 amino acids. The J segment lost 3 bases and the V segment lost 4 bases, leaving 12 bases of the junction unmatched. CDR3 DNA sequence: TGTGCCAGCAGCACCGACTACCGGGACAGGGGGCAAACAGATACGCAGTATTTT. This gives the protein CASSTDYRDRGQTDTQYF.

This clonotype was counted at least ten times. The CDR3 protein is CASSLASYKETQYF. The CDR3 nucleotides read TGTGCCAGCAGCTTAGCGAGCTACAAAGAGACCCAGTACTTC. J is TRBJ2-5 and V is TRBV7-8; D gene uncertain. V was shortened by 0 bases and J by 3 bases, with 8 bases between the two germline ends. CDR1 is SGHVS, CDR2 FQNEAQ, per germline. This CDR3 is built from 14 residues.

This clonotype was recorded at least ten times. The V and J genes are TRBV19 and TRBJ1-1; D ambiguous. The CDR3 has 10 residues. The V end lost 10 bases, the J end lost 7 bases, and 10 bases lay between the germline ends. Germline V lookup: CDR1 LNHDA, CDR2 SQIVND (reference sequence). In DNA, the CDR3 is TGTGCCACCGTCGGCGTTGAAGCTTTCTTT. It encodes CATVGVEAFF.

The V and J genes are TRBV3-1 and TRBJ1-1; 7 bases are shared with TRBD1. The germline gives CDR1 LGHDT, CDR2 YNNKEL (reference sequence). CDR3 length: 15 amino acids. After removal of 3 bases from V and 3 bases from J, the junction contained 7 bases not matched to a gene. In DNA, the CDR3 is TGTGCCAGCAGCCAGCCCTCGACAGGGCACACTGAAGCTTTCTTT. It translates to CASSQPSTGHTEAFF. The variable domain in full, with the rest retrieved from reference TRBV3-1 and TRBJ1-1, is DTAVSQTPKYLVTQMGNDKSIKCEQNLGHDTMYWYKQDSKKFLKIMFSYNNKELIINETVPNRFSPKSPDKAHLNLHINSLELGDSAVYFCASSQPSTGHTEAFFGQGTRLTVV.

This clonotype was counted ten times or more. The chain links TRBV12-3 or TRBV12-4 to TRBJ1-5; D ambiguous. The CDR3 has 16 amino acids. Trimming pared 7 bases from V and 5 bases from J, leaving 21 bases between. CDR3 residues: CASISSESDPDQPQHF. CDR3 bases: TGTGCCAGCATTTCGAGCGAGTCCGACCCGGATCAGCCCCAGCATTTT.